This T cell receptor beta chain originates from a study of blood T cell repertoires in COVID-19. Whole-study context: Sources were T cells, B-cell-depleted T cells, or PBMCs; the material itself was cDNA or gDNA.

Here immunoSEQ multiplex PCR was the method, and the copy in TCRdb shows in-frame clones only, minus some. The sample has 120,000 or so clones, around 82% seen once. Sample: peripheral blood. The source of this sequence is a woman aged 60-70 years with acute or convalescent COVID-19.

In DNA form, the CDR3 reads TGCGCCAGCAGCCAAGACCGCGGGGAAAAACTGTTTTTT. This codes for CASSQDRGEKLFF. The chain has TRBV4-3 and TRBJ1-4; no clear D. Per the germline V gene, CDR1 is LGHNA and CDR2 is YSLEER. Trimming left V 0 bases short and J 8 bases short, with 7 bases between. The CDR3 is made up of 13 amino acids.